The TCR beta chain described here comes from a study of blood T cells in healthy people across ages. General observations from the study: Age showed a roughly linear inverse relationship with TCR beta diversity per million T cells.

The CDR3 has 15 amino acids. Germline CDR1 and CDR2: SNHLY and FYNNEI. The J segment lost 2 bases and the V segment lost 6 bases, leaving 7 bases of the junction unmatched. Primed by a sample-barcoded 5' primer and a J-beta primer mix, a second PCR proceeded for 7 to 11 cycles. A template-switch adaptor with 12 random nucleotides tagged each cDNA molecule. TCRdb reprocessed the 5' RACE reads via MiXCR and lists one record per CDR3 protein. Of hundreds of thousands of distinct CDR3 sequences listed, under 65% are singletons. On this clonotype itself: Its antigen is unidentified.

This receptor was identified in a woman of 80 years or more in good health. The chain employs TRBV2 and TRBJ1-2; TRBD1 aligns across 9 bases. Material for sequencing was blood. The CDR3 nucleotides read TGTGCCAGCAGCCCCCGACAGGGGGGAAACTATGGCTACACCTTC. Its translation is CASSPRQGGNYGYTF.